This TCR beta chain stems from a study of shared clonotypes between healthy human individuals. Study conclusions and caveats: Non-shared clonotypes were found to have lower generation probabilities than the clonotypes that were shared by all four of the sorted-subset donors.

Germline V gene data show CDR1 as SNHLY and CDR2 as FYNNEI. Germline trimming cut 8 bases from V and 2 bases from J; bases unmatched to any gene: 12. The CDR3 has 16 residues. The naive CD8 subset, CD45RO-negative cells positively selected for CCR7, excluded terminally differentiated effector memory CD45RA+ cells. All donors were healthy HIV-negative adults lacking recent acute infections or vaccinations. Within Nashville, Tennessee resided all donors, each a Caucasian adult. Here immunoSEQ multiplex PCR was the method, and the copy in TCRdb shows in-frame clones only, minus some. The table includes about 800,000 clones, about 96% detected once. As to this clone: Antigen specificity is unknown.

The specimen sequenced was naive CD8+ T cells sorted from blood. This TCR was recovered from a man aged 30 to 45 in good health. V is TRBV2 and J is TRBJ2-7, with 10 bases matching TRBD1. The CDR3 sequence is CASRRYEGQGPYEQYF. The DNA of the CDR3 is TGTGCCAGCCGACGATATGAGGGACAGGGGCCCTACGAGCAGTACTTC. The variable domain in full, with the rest retrieved from reference TRBV2 and TRBJ2-7, is EPEVTQTPSHQVTQMGQEVILRCVPISNHLYFYWYRQILGQKVEFLVSFYNNEISEKSEIFDDQFSVERPDGSNFTLKIRSTKLEDSAMYFCASRRYEGQGPYEQYFGPGTRLTVT.